The sequence of this T cell receptor beta chain was determined in a study of post-analysis software for immune sequencing data. This CDR3 spans 16 amino acids. Germline V gene sequence: CDR1 SGHTA, CDR2 FQGTGA. V lost 4 bases, J lost 4 bases, and 10 bases stayed unmatched. Unique molecular identifiers were present in the TCR beta cDNA libraries. TCRdb re-analysed the PCR reads in MiXCR, keeping a single row per CDR3 protein. The sample contains 150,000 or so distinct CDR3 sequences, 36% of which appear only once. The material was blood, obtained after autologous hematopoietic stem cell transplantation. The receptor comes from a girl aged 5-17 years with multiple sclerosis. The V call is TRBV7-3, the J call TRBJ2-1; 7 nucleotides align to TRBD2. The CDR3 sequence is CASSSHSGTSYNEQFF. DNA of the CDR3: TGTGCCAGCAGCTCTCACAGCGGGACCTCTTACAATGAGCAGTTCTTC.